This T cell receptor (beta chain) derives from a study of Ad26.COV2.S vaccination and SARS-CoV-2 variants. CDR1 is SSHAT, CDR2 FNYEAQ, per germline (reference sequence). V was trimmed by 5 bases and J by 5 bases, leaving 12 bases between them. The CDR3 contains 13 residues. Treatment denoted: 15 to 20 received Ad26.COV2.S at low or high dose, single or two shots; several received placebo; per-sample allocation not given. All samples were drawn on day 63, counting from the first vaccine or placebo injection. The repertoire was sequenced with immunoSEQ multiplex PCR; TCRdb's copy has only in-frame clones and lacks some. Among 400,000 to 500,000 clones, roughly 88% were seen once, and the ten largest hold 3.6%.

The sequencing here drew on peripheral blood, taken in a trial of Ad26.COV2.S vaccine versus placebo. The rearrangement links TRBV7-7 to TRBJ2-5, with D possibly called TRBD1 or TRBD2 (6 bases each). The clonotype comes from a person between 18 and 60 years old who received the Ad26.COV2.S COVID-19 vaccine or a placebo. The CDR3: CASSLLGGETQYF. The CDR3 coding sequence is TGTGCCAGCAGCCTACTAGGGGGGGAGACCCAGTACTTC.